This TCR beta chain was sequenced in a study of shared clonotypes between healthy human individuals. Background on the study: Each donor had three CD4 naive, three CD4 memory, two CD8 naive and one CD8 memory plate.

The protocol was immunoSEQ multiplex PCR, while the TCRdb copy is restricted to in-frame clones and leaves out a portion. The data show about 2 million clones, about 95% seen once. Naive-designated CD8 cells lacked CD45RO, were positively enriched for CCR7, and omitted terminally differentiated effector memory CD45RA+ cells. Sequences were obtained from naive CD8+ T cells sorted from blood. This sequence was found in a young man in good health.

The CDR3: CASSQEVGGTYEQYF. CDR3 coding DNA: TGCGCCAGCAGCCAAGAAGTCGGGGGGACCTACGAGCAGTACTTC. The rearrangement links TRBV4-3 to TRBJ2-7, with 7 bases matching TRBD2. The CDR3 is made up of 15 amino acids. Germline CDR1 and CDR2: LGHNA and YSLEER. Trimming cost V 0 bases and J 2 bases; bases outside gene matches: 4.